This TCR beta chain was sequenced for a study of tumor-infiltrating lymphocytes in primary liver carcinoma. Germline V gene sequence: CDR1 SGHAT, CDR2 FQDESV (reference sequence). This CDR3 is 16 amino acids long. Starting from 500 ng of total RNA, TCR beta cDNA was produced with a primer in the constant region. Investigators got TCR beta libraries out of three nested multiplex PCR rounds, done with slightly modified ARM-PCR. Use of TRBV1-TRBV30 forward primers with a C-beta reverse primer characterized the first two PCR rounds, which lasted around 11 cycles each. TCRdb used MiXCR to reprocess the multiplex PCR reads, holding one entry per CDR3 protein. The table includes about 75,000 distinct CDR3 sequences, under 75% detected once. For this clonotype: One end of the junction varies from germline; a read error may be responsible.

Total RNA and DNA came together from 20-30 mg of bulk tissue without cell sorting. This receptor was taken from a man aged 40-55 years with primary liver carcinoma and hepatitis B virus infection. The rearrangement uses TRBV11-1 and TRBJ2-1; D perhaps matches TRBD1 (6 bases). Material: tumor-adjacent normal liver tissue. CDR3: CASSLRQASSYNEQLF. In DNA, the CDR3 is TGTGCCAGCAGCTTGAGACAGGCCAGCTCCTACAATGAGCAGCTCTTC.